This T cell receptor (beta chain) was captured in a study of control samples from healthy donors and cancer patients. TCRdb's table, derived via immunoSEQ multiplex PCR, lists solely in-frame clones and lacks some. The sample data list about 200,000 clones. The germline gives CDR1 SGHVS, CDR2 FNYEAQ. V shed 1 base and J 2 bases; nucleotides not matched to a gene: 5. CDR3 length: 16 amino acids. The TCR sequence derives from a woman aged 30 to 39 in good health. This chain uses TRBV7-6 with TRBJ2-7; 10 bases are a match to TRBD1. Input material: blood. The CDR3, as DNA: TGTGCCAGCAGCTTAGAAGGACAGGGGGGTACCTACGAGCAGTACTTC. It translates to CASSLEGQGGTYEQYF.